This T cell receptor beta chain emerged from a study of shared clonotypes between healthy human individuals. Study-wide results and caveats: Represented diversity (both genetic and exposure-history) was limited by the small number of donors.

The germline V gene encodes CDR1 KGHSH and CDR2 LQKENI. The CDR3 extends over 16 amino acids. Trimming cost V 4 bases and J 4 bases; bases outside gene matches: 5. About this clone: The antigen remains unidentified.

Generated by immunoSEQ multiplex PCR, the TCRdb table keeps only in-frame clones and is missing some. The table has some 580,000 clones, roughly 98% seen once. Naive CD8 cells comprised CD45RO-negative, CCR7-positively selected cells, excluding terminally differentiated effector memory CD45RA+ cells. This receptor was taken from a man aged 25 to 40 in good health. Sequenced sample: naive CD8+ T cells sorted from blood. The gene calls are TRBV18 and TRBJ2-5; TRBD2 agrees at 14 bases. CDR3 amino acids: CASSLGTSGSIETQYF. The CDR3 nucleotides are TGTGCCAGCTCACTAGGGACTAGCGGGAGTATAGAGACCCAGTACTTC.